This T cell receptor (beta chain) was retrieved from a study of T cells in localized non-small cell lung cancer. Germline CDR1 MNHGY, CDR2 SAAAGT. CDR3 length equals 13 residues. Trimming left V 4 bases short and J 6 bases short, with 13 bases between. Two independent pathologists confirmed no atypia in lung taken at least 2 cm from tumor. TCRdb keeps only in-frame clones here, not all; method: immunoSEQ multiplex PCR. The sample records more than 850 clones, about a fifth being singletons. Study findings and constraints: Uninvolved adjacent lung, not tumor, had the highest T cell clonality. Because sequencing included only one region (of the tumor), heterogeneity remains possible.

This clone was found a few times. Its target is unknown. The sequencing used normal lung tissue next to the tumor, collected before any cancer treatment. The origin of this receptor is a male donor at least 60 years old with stage I lung adenocarcinoma. This chain uses TRBV6-8 with TRBJ2-7, with a possible D match to TRBD1 (6 bases). The CDR3 is CASSWVTGIEQYF. Here the CDR3 DNA reads TGTGCCAGCAGTTGGGTAACAGGGATCGAGCAGTACTTC.